Below, 7 T cell receptor beta chains from the same sample are listed, as sequenced in a study of CD8 T cells in ankylosing spondylitis. TCRdb independently ran MiXCR on the 5' RACE reads; one entry per CDR3 protein. The table has about 64,000 distinct CDR3 sequences, approximately 6% seen once. Sequencing used synovial fluid, either unsorted or a sorted T cell fraction (not recorded which). These receptors came from a male donor with ankylosing spondylitis.

This clonotype turned up a few times. The gene calls are TRBV12-3 or TRBV12-4 and TRBJ1-4, with D unclear. V was shortened by 5 bases and J by 8 bases, with 12 bases between the two germline ends. This CDR3 comprises 13 residues. CDR3 bases: TGTGCCAGCAGTCATCGAGAGGAGGAAAAACTGTTTTTT. This sequence encodes CASSHREEEKLFF.

This clonotype was detected a few times. The chain recombines TRBV27 with TRBJ2-7; D is perhaps TRBD2 (5 bases). CDR1 and CDR2 (germline): MNHEY, SMNVEV (reference sequence). The CDR3 is 13 amino acids. Trimming took off 0 bases at V and 10 bases at J, with 13 bases between the two ends. The chain's CDR3 is CASSLSPGLLQYF. The CDR3 DNA is TGTGCCAGCAGTTTATCTCCTGGACTCTTACAGTACTTC.

Ten or more counts support this clonotype. For the CDR3, the DNA is TGTGCCAGCAGTTCAAGGTATTTGGGTATGACTGAAGCTTTCTTT. This translates into CASSSRYLGMTEAFF. The chain uses TRBV6-5 and TRBJ1-1; unclear D gene. This CDR3 is 15 amino acids long. CDR1 and CDR2 (germline): MNHEY, SVGAGI. The V end lost 4 bases, the J end lost 5 bases, and 17 bases lay between the germline ends.

In its sample, this clonotype was seen many times. The chain recombines TRBV11-2 with TRBJ1-3; D gene uncertain. CDR1 is SGHAT and CDR2 is FQNNGV in the germline V gene. The CDR3 loop spans 15 amino acids. V lost 5 bases and J 0 bases, leaving 11 bases between the germline ends. CDR3 residues: CASSPFQDSGNTIYF. As DNA, the CDR3 is TGTGCCAGCAGCCCTTTTCAGGACTCTGGAAACACCATATATTTT.

The chain has TRBV5-1 and TRBJ2-5; D gene ambiguous. The CDR3 length is 15 residues. The V end lost 0 bases, the J end lost 6 bases, and 15 bases lay between the germline ends. Germline V gives CDR1 SGHRS, CDR2 YFSETQ. The CDR3 sequence is CASSLGVESTQTQYF. CDR3 coding DNA: TGCGCCAGCAGCTTGGGGGTGGAAAGCACCCAGACCCAGTACTTC.

This sequence joins TRBV11-3 and TRBJ2-7, with D tentatively TRBD2 (6 bases). V dropped 3 bases and J dropped 3 bases, with 9 bases sitting between them. The CDR3 runs 13 residues. Germline CDR1 and CDR2: SGHNT and YENEEA. The DNA for the CDR3 is TGTGCCAGCAGCTTGCCTAGCGACTACGAGCAGTACTTC. Residues: CASSLPSDYEQYF.

This chain uses TRBV19 with TRBJ2-7, with TRBD1 identical over 8 bases. Germline CDR1 LNHDA, CDR2 SQIVND (reference sequence). J was trimmed by 1 base and V by 10 bases; bases with no gene match: 3. There are 12 residues in the CDR3. CDR3 sequence: CATRQGSYEQYF. For the CDR3, the DNA is TGTGCCACCCGACAGGGGTCCTACGAGCAGTACTTC. The full variable domain, in which reference TRBV19 and TRBJ2-7 provide the parts outside the CDR3, is DGGITQSPKYLFRKEGQNVTLSCEQNLNHDAMYWYRQDPGQGLRLIYYSQIVNDFQKGDIAEGYSVSREKKESFPLTVTSAQKNPTAFYLCATRQGSYEQYFGPGTRLTVT.